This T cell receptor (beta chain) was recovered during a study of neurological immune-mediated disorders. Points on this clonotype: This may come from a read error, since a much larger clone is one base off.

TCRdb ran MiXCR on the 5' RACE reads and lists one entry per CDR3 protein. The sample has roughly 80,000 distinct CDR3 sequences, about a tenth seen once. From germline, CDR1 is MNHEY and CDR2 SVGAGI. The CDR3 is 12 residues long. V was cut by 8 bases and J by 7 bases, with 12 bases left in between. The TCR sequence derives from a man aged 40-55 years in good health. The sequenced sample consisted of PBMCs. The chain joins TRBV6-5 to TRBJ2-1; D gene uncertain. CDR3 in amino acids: CASCKVGNEQFF. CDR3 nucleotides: TGTGCCAGCTGTAAGGTGGGGAATGAGCAGTTCTTC.